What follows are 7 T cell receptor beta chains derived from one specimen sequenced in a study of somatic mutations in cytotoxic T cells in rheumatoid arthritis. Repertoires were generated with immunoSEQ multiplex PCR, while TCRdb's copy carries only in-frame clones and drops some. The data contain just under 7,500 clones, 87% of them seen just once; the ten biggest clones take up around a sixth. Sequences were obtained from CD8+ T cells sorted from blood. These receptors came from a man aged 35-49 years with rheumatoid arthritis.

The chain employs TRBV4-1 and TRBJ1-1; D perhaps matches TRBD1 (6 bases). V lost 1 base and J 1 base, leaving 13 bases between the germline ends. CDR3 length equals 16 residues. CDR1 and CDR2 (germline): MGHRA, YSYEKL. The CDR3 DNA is TGCGCCAGCAGCCAAGTAACCGGGACACCGAACACTGAAGCTTTCTTT. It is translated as CASSQVTGTPNTEAFF.

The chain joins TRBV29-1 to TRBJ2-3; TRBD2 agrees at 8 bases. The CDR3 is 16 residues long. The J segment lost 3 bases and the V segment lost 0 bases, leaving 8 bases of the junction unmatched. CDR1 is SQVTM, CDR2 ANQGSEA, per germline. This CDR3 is CSVEDSRLAITDTQYF. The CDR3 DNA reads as TGCAGCGTTGAAGATAGCAGACTAGCGATTACAGATACGCAGTATTTT.

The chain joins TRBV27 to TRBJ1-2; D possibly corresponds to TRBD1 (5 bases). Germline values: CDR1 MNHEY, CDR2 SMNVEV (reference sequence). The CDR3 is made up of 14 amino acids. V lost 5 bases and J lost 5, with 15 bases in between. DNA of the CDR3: TGTGCCAGCAGTCCGCTAACAGGTTTATATGGCTACACCTTC. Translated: CASSPLTGLYGYTF.

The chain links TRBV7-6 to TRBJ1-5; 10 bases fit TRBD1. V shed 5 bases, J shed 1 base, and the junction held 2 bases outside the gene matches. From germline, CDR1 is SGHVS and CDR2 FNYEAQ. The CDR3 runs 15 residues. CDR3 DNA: TGTGCCAGCAGCCCGGGACAGGGGAGCAATCAGCCCCAGCATTTT. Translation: CASSPGQGSNQPQHF.

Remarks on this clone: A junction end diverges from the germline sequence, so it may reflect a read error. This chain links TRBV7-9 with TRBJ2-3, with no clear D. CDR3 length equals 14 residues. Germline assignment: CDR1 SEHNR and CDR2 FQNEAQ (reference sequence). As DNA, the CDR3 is TGTGCCAGCAACTTAGCAGTCGCGGTGAATACGCAGTATTTT. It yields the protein CASNLAVAVNTQYF.

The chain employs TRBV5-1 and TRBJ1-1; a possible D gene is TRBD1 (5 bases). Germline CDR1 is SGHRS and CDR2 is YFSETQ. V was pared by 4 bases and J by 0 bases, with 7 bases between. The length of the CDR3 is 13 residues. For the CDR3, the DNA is TGCGCCAGCAGCACAGGTATGAACACTGAAGCTTTCTTT. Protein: CASSTGMNTEAFF.

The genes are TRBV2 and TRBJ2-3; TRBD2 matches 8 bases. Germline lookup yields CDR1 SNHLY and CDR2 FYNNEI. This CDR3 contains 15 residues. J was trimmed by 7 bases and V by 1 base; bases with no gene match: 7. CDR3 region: CASSEGVAGMNTQYF. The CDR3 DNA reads TGTGCCAGCAGTGAAGGAGTAGCGGGAATGAATACGCAGTATTTT.